The 21 T cell receptor beta chains below were found in one sample sequenced in a study of human T cells and chemical hapten exposure. The sample's time point: healthy volunteer bleed at 2 weeks. Someone pulled total RNA out of unfractionated whole blood. MiXCR, run by TCRdb on the RACE reads, gives a single entry per CDR3 protein. The sample has around 130,000 distinct CDR3 sequences; approximately 9.5% are singletons. The sequenced sample was whole blood. Receptors were obtained from a male donor in good health. Some clones in this sample may be carry-over from other donors' samples.

The chain is built from TRBV18 and TRBJ2-7; TRBD1 agrees at 10 bases. Germline V lookup: CDR1 KGHSH, CDR2 LQKENI. The CDR3 has 14 amino acids. V dropped 8 bases and J dropped 4; count of bases not matched to a gene: 8. Written as DNA, the CDR3 is TGTGCCAGCACGTACCGGGACAGGGGTTACGAGCAGTACTTC. Amino acids: CASTYRDRGYEQYF.

This clonotype occurred many times. The CDR3 DNA follows: TGTGCCAGCACCCCTCTAAGGGCGGGGGGGCAGTATACGCAGTATTTT. Residues: CASTPLRAGGQYTQYF. V and J are TRBV6-6 and TRBJ2-3; TRBD2 matches 9 bases. Germline V gene data show CDR1 as MNHNY and CDR2 as SVGAGI (reference sequence). The CDR3 extends over 16 amino acids. The J segment lost 7 bases and the V segment lost 7 bases, leaving 15 bases of the junction unmatched.

Ten or more counts support this clonotype. The CDR3 DNA follows: TGTGCCAGCAGTCCGACGGATAACAATCAGCCCCAGCATTTT. Protein sequence: CASSPTDNNQPQHF. The chain joins TRBV12-3 or TRBV12-4 to TRBJ1-5, with unresolved D. V gave up 5 bases and J gave up 3 bases, with 11 bases separating them. The length of the CDR3 is 14 residues.

This clonotype was seen more than once but under ten times. This chain connects TRBV7-9 to TRBJ2-1; unclear D gene. Germline CDR1 reads SEHNR; CDR2 reads FQNEAQ (reference sequence). This CDR3 has 11 amino acids. V shed 5 bases and J shed 4 bases, with 3 bases lying between them. The CDR3 nucleotides are TGTGCCAGCAGCGTATACAATGAGCAGTTCTTC. Translated, it gives CASSVYNEQFF. The variable domain in full, with the rest retrieved from reference TRBV7-9 and TRBJ2-1, is DTGVSQNPRHKITKRGQNVTFRCDPISEHNRLYWYRQTLGQGPEFLTYFQNEAQLEKSRLLSDRFSAERPKGSFSTLEIQRTEQGDSAMYLCASSVYNEQFFGPGTRLTVL.

This clonotype was picked up many times. This sequence joins TRBV3-1 and TRBJ2-1; D gene uncertain. There are 11 residues in the CDR3. Germline values: CDR1 LGHDT, CDR2 YNNKEL (reference sequence). Trimming removed 1 base from V and 7 bases from J, with 2 bases in between. CDR3 sequence: CASSQANEQFF. The DNA for the CDR3 is TGTGCCAGCAGCCAAGCGAATGAGCAGTTCTTC.

This clonotype was picked up a small number of times. Here the CDR3 reads CASSLGDFSTDTQYF. CDR3 nucleotides: TGCGCCAGCAGCTTGGGTGACTTTAGCACAGATACGCAGTATTTT. This sequence joins TRBV5-1 and TRBJ2-3; D not resolved. CDR3 length: 15 residues. Germline assignment: CDR1 SGHRS and CDR2 YFSETQ. Trimming left V 0 bases short and J 0 bases short, with 8 bases between.

The chain joins TRBV19 to TRBJ2-5, with TRBD2 as a possible D gene (6 bases). From germline, CDR1 is LNHDA and CDR2 SQIVND (reference sequence). Trimming removed 0 bases at V and 4 bases at J, with 12 bases between. The CDR3 has 15 amino acids. The CDR3 region has the DNA TGTGCCAGTAGTATAGACCCTAGCGAGGGAGAGACCCAGTACTTC. As protein: CASSIDPSEGETQYF.

The J gene is TRBJ2-2, the V gene TRBV5-1, with 8 bases aligning to TRBD1. The CDR3 is made up of 15 amino acids. The V and J ends lost 0 bases and 6 bases, in that order; junction bases with no gene match: 4. From germline, CDR1 is SGHRS and CDR2 YFSETQ. The CDR3 reads CASSLERTGPGELFF. The DNA of the CDR3 is TGCGCCAGCAGCTTGGAGAGGACAGGGCCCGGGGAGCTGTTTTTT. Filled out from reference TRBV5-1 and TRBJ2-2, the complete variable domain reads KAGVTQTPRYLIKTRGQQVTLSCSPISGHRSVSWYQQTPGQGLQFLFEYFSETQRNKGNFPGRFSGRQFSNSRSEMNVSTLELGDSALYLCASSLERTGPGELFFGEGSRLTVL.

The V gene is TRBV11-2, the J gene TRBJ2-7, with 9 bases that match TRBD1. V was pared by 2 bases and J by 4 bases, with 24 bases of the junction left unmatched. This CDR3 contains 21 residues. Germline lookup yields CDR1 SGHAT and CDR2 FQNNGV. CDR3 sequence: CASSLRSNTGGSVLGWYEQYF. In DNA, the CDR3 is TGTGCCAGCAGCTTAAGGTCTAACACAGGGGGCTCGGTCCTGGGTTGGTACGAGCAGTACTTC.

This clonotype has more than one count but fewer than ten. The chain links TRBV5-1 to TRBJ2-5, with D maybe TRBD2 (5 bases). Germline V gene sequence: CDR1 SGHRS, CDR2 YFSETQ. The CDR3 spans 16 residues. V was pared by 1 base and J by 1 base, with 14 bases between. The CDR3 DNA reads TGCGCCAGCAGCTTGACCCTAGCAATAGTCCAAGAGACCCAGTACTTC. Amino acids: CASSLTLAIVQETQYF.

The table lists this clonotype with a few counts. This chain's CDR3 is CAYVRSGAYNEQFF. The CDR3 DNA reads TGTGCCTACGTAAGGAGCGGGGCCTACAATGAGCAGTTCTTC. The chain is built from TRBV30 and TRBJ2-1; 7 bases are shared with TRBD2. Looked up from germline, CDR1 is GTSNPN and CDR2 is SVGIG (reference sequence). Germline trimming cut 7 bases from V and 2 bases from J; bases unmatched to any gene: 8. The CDR3 extends over 14 amino acids. The entire variable domain, with the rest obtained from reference TRBV30 and TRBJ2-1, is as follows: SQTIHQWPATLVQPVGSPLSLECTVEGTSNPNLYWYRQAAGRGLQLLFYSVGIGQISSEVPQNLSASRPQDRQFILSSKKLLLSDSGFYLCAYVRSGAYNEQFFGPGTRLTVL.

This clonotype has a count of ten or more. The chain combines TRBV14 with TRBJ2-1; D might be TRBD1 (5 bases). The V gene lost 0 bases and the J gene lost 6 bases, with 15 bases spanning the gap. The CDR3 is 16 amino acids. CDR1 is SGHDN and CDR2 is FVKESK in the germline V gene. CDR3 coding DNA: TGTGCCAGCAGCCAAGATGCGGAAGGGGATGGCAATGAGCAGTTCTTC. Amino acids: CASSQDAEGDGNEQFF.

This clonotype was recorded a few times. The rearrangement uses TRBV20-1 and TRBJ1-4; 7 positions agree with TRBD1. From germline, CDR1 is DFQATT and CDR2 SNEGSKA (reference sequence). The V gene end was trimmed by 5 bases and the J gene end by 0 bases; junction bases not matched to a gene: 3. The length of the CDR3 is 14 residues. CDR3 amino acids: CSAAGTATNEKLFF. CDR3 sequence (DNA): TGCAGTGCTGCCGGGACAGCAACTAATGAAAAACTGTTTTTT.

The chain recombines TRBV7-9 with TRBJ2-7; 9 nucleotides align to TRBD1. V trimming: 5 bases; J trimming: 3 bases; junction bases outside the gene matches: 8. This CDR3 region has 15 residues. CDR1 and CDR2 from the germline V gene are SEHNR and FQNEAQ (reference sequence). The CDR3: CASSPWGQGGYEQYF. The CDR3 nucleotides read TGTGCCAGCAGCCCATGGGGACAGGGAGGCTACGAGCAGTACTTC.

There are many counts of this clonotype. CDR3 sequence (DNA): TGTGCTAGTGGCCAGGACAGGGTGTCTCAGCCCCAGCATTTT. Its translation is CASGQDRVSQPQHF. The chain carries TRBV12-5 and TRBJ1-5; 8 bases match TRBD1. The trim removed 6 bases at V and 6 bases at J, leaving 7 bases unmatched. There are 14 residues in the CDR3. Germline CDR1 and CDR2: LGHNT and FRNRAP.

The rearrangement joins TRBV7-9 to TRBJ2-3; no firm D call. There are 12 residues in the CDR3. Trimming removed 4 bases from V and 9 bases from J, with 11 bases in between. Germline CDR1 reads SEHNR; CDR2 reads FQNEAQ (reference sequence). This chain's CDR3 is CASSWTDSTQYF. CDR3 bases: TGTGCCAGCAGCTGGACCGATTCCACGCAGTATTTT.

This clonotype occurred many times. This sequence joins TRBV6-2 or TRBV6-3 and TRBJ2-1; the D call may be TRBD1 or TRBD2 (6 bases each). Per germline, CDR1 MNHEY and CDR2 SVGEGT. V shed 6 bases and J shed 6 bases, with 18 bases lying between them. This CDR3 has 15 residues. For the CDR3, the DNA is TGTGCCAGCAGCCCCTCCCCGGGGGCAGCCAATGAGCAGTTCTTC. Translated: CASSPSPGAANEQFF.

In the case of this clonotype: One end of the junction is discordant with germline, which a read error may explain. This sequence joins TRBV7-2 and TRBJ1-1, with D perhaps matching TRBD1 (6 bases). CDR3 length: 13 amino acids. Germline CDR1 SGHTA, CDR2 FQGNSA. CDR3 sequence: CVSSADRNTEAFF. The CDR3 bases are TGTGTCAGCAGCGCGGACAGGAACACTGAAGCTTTCTTT.

This clonotype was counted at least ten times. This CDR3 is CASSYGAQETQYF. CDR3 sequence (DNA): TGTGCCAGCAGCTACGGGGCCCAAGAGACCCAGTACTTC. The chain employs TRBV7-2 and TRBJ2-5; D might be TRBD1 or TRBD2, each matching 5 bases. The CDR3 length is 13 residues. Germline-derived CDR1 and CDR2 are SGHTA and FQGNSA. With 4 bases removed from V and 1 base from J, the gap between germline ends came to 7 bases.

Regarding this clonotype: This clone may be a read error of a much larger clone one base away. The chain carries TRBV12-5 and TRBJ1-5; D is undetermined. V dropped 0 bases and J dropped 6 bases, with 12 bases sitting between them. Germline CDR1 reads LGHNT; CDR2 reads FRNRAP. This CDR3 comprises 15 residues. In DNA, the CDR3 is TGTGCTAGTGGTTTGGTGACACCTCGGGGTCAGCCCCAGCATTTT. Translating it yields CASGLVTPRGQPQHF.

This clonotype was seen a handful of times. This chain connects TRBV12-3 or TRBV12-4 to TRBJ2-3, with unresolved D. CDR3 length equals 12 residues. The V and J ends lost 2 bases and 4 bases respectively, with 4 bases between them. Written as DNA, the CDR3 is TGTGCCAGCAGTTTAAGTCCAGATACGCAGTATTTT. As protein: CASSLSPDTQYF.